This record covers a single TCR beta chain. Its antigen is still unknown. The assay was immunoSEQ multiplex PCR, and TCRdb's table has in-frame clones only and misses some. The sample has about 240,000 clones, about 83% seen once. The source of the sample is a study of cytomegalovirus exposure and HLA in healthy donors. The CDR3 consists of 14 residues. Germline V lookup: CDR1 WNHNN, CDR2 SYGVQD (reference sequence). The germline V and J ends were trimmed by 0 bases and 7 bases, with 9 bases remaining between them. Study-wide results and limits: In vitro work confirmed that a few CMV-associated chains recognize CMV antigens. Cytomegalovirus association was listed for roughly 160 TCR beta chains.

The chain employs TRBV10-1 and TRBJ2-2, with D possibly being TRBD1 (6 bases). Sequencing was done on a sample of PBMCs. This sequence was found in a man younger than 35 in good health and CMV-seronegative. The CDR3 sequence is CASSESRGSGELFF. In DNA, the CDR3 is TGCGCCAGCAGTGAGTCGAGGGGGAGCGGGGAGCTGTTTTTT.